This TCR beta chain came from a study of blood T cell repertoires in COVID-19. Study-wide context: Italy, Spain and the United States were the sources of the convalescent and acute COVID-19 samples. Sample material is recorded as cDNA or gDNA derived from T cells, B-cell-depleted T cells, or PBMCs.

The data were produced by immunoSEQ multiplex PCR, yet TCRdb's version contains in-frame clones alone and is incomplete. The table shows a few hundred thousand clones, with 70% to 90% occurring only once. V dropped 2 bases and J dropped 9 bases, with 14 bases sitting between them. The germline V gene encodes CDR1 MNHEY and CDR2 SVGAGI. This CDR3 has 15 amino acids. This receptor was obtained from a man aged 25 to 40 who had recovered from COVID-19. Sample: PBMCs or T cells enriched from blood (not recorded which). The rearrangement uses TRBV6-5 and TRBJ1-6; weak D call: TRBD1 (6 bases). CDR3 amino acids: CASSYSQGRGSPLHF. The CDR3 nucleotides read TGTGCCAGCAGTTACAGCCAGGGGAGAGGTTCACCCCTCCACTTT.